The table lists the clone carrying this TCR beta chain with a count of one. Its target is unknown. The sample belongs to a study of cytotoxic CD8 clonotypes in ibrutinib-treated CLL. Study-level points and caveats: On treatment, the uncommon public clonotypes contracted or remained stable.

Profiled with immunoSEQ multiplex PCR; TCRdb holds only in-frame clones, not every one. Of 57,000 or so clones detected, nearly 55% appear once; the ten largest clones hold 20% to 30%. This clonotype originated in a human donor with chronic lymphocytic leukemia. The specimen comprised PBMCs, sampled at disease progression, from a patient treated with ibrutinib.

For the CDR3, the DNA is TGTGCCAGCAGCTCCTCAGCGGGGATTGGAGAGACCCAGTACTTC. Protein sequence: CASSSSAGIGETQYF. This chain connects TRBV11-2 to TRBJ2-5; 7 bases are shared with TRBD2. The CDR3 is made up of 15 amino acids. V lost 4 bases and J lost 4; bases outside the gene matches: 9. From germline, CDR1 is SGHAT and CDR2 FQNNGV. The full variable domain, its missing parts supplied by reference TRBV11-2 and TRBJ2-5, is EAGVAQSPRYKIIEKRQSVAFWCNPISGHATLYWYQQILGQGPKLLIQFQNNGVVDDSQLPKDRFSAERLKGVDSTLKIQPAKLEDSAVYLCASSSSAGIGETQYFGPGTRLLVL.